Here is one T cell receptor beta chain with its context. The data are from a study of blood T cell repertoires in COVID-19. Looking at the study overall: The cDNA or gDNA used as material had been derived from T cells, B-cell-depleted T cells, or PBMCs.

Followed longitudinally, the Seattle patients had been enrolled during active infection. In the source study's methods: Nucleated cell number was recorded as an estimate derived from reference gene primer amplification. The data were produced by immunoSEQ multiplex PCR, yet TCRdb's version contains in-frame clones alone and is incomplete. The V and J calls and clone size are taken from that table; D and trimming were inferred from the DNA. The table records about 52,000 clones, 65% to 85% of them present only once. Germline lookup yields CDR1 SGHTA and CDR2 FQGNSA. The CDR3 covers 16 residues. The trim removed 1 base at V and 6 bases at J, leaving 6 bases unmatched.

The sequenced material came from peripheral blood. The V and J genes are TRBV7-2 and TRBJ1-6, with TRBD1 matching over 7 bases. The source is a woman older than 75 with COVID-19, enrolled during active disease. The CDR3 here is CASSLVIGGFNSPLHF. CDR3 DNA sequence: TGTGCCAGCAGCTTAGTTATAGGGGGCTTTAATTCACCCCTCCACTTT.